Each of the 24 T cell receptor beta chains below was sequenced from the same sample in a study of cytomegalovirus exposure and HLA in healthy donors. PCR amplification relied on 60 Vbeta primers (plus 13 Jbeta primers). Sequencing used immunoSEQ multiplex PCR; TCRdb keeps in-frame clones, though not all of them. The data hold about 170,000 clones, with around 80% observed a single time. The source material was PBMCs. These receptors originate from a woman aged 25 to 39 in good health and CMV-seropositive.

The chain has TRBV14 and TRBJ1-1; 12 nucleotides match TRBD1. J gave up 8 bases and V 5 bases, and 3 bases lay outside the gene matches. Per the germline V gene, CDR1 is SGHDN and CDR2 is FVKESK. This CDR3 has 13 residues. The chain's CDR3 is CASSFGTGGEAFF. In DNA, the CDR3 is TGTGCCAGCAGCTTCGGGACAGGGGGCGAAGCTTTCTTT.

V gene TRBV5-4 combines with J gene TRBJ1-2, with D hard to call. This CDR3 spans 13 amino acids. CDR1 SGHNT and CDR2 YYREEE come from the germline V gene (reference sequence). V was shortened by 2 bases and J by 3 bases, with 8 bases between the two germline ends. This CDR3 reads CASSFVRDYGYTF. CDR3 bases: TGTGCCAGCAGCTTTGTCCGGGACTATGGCTACACCTTC.

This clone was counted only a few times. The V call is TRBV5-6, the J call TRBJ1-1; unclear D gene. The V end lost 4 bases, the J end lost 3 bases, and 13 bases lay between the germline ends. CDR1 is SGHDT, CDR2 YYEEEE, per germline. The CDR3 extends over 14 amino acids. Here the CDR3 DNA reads TGTGCCAGCAGCCTGGCCACAGCCTACACTGAAGCTTTCTTT. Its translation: CASSLATAYTEAFF.

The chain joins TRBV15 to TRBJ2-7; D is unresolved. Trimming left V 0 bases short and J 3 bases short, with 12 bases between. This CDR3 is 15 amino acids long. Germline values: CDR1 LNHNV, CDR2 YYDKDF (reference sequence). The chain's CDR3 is CATSRDYGTDYEQYF. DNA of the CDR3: TGTGCCACCAGCAGAGATTATGGAACAGACTACGAGCAGTACTTC.

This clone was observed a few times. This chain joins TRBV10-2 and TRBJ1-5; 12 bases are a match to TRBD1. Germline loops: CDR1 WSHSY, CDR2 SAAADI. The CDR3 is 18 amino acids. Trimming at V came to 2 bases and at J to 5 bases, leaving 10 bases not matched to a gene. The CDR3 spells CASSEKGTGGAGHQPQHF. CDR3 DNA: TGCGCCAGCAGTGAGAAAGGGACAGGGGGCGCCGGCCATCAGCCCCAGCATTTT.

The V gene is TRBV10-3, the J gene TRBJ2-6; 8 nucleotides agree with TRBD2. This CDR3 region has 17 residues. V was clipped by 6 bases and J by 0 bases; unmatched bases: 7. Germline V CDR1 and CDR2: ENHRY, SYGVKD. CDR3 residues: CAISPSGGSSGANVLTF. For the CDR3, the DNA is TGTGCCATCAGCCCAAGCGGGGGCAGCTCTGGGGCCAACGTCCTGACTTTC.

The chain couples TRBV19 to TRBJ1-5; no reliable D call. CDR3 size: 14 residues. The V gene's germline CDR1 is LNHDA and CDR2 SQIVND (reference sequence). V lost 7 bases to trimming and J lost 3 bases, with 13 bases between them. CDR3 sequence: CASTPGPYNQPQHF. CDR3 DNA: TGTGCCAGTACCCCAGGCCCCTACAATCAGCCCCAGCATTTT.

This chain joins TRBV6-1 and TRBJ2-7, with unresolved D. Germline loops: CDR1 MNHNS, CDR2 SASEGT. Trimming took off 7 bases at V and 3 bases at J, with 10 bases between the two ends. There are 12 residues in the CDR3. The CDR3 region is CASTALIYEQYF. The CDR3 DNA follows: TGTGCCAGCACCGCGTTGATCTACGAGCAGTACTTC.

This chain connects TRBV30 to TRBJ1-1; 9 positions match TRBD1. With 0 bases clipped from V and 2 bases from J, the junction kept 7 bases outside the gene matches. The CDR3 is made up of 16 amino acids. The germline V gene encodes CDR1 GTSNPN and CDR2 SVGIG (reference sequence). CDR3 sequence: CAWSVRGTGTNTEAFF. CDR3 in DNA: TGTGCCTGGAGTGTACGGGGGACAGGGACAAACACTGAAGCTTTCTTT.

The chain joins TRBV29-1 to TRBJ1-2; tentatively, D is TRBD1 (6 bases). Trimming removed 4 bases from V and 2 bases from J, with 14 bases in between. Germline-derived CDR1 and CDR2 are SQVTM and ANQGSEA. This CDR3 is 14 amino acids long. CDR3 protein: CSVVPIQGNYGYTF. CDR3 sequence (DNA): TGCAGCGTTGTCCCCATCCAGGGGAACTATGGCTACACCTTC.

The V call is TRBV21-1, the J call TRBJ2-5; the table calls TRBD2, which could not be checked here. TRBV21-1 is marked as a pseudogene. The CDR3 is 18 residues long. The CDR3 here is CASSVCSRGGLADKGQYF. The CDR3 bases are TGTGCCAGCAGCGTCTGTTCGAGGGGGGGCCTAGCGGACAAGGGCCAGTACTTC.

The CDR3 nucleotides are TGTGCCAGCAGCCCAACGGGGGGGGGAGGGCCGGAGACCGGGGAGCTGTTTTTT. The encoded protein is CASSPTGGGGPETGELFF. This chain connects TRBV7-8 to TRBJ2-2; TRBD2 aligns across 8 bases. Per the germline V gene, CDR1 is SGHVS and CDR2 is FQNEAQ. This CDR3 is 18 amino acids long. V shed 5 bases, J shed 5 bases, and the junction held 16 bases outside the gene matches.

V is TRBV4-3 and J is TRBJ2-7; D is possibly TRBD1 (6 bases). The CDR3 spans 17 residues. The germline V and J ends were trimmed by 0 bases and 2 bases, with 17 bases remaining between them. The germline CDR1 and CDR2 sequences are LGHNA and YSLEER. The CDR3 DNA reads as TGCGCCAGCAGCCAAGATCCATACAGGGTAGTACCCTACGAGCAGTACTTC. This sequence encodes CASSQDPYRVVPYEQYF.

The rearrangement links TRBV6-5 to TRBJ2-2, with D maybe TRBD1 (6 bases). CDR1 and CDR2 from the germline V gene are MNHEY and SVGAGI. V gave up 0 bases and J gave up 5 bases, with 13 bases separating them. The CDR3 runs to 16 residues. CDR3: CASSYSPPGDTGELFF. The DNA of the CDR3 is TGTGCCAGCAGTTACTCCCCACCAGGGGATACCGGGGAGCTGTTTTTT.

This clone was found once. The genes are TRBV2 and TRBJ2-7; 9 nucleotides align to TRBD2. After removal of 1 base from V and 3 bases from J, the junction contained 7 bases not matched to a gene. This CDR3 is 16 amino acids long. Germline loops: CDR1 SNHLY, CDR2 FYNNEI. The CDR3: CASSEVAGVRDYEQYF. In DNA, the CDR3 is TGTGCCAGCAGTGAAGTAGCGGGAGTGAGGGACTACGAGCAGTACTTC.

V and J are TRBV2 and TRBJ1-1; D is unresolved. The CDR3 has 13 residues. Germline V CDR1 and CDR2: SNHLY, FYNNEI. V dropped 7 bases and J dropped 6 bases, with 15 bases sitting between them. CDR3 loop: CASMLYVIPEAFF. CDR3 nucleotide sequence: TGTGCCAGCATGCTATACGTGATCCCTGAAGCTTTCTTT.

The chain's CDR3 is CASSSYGASGSNENEQFF. For the CDR3, the DNA is TGTGCCAGCAGCTCTTACGGGGCTAGCGGGAGTAATGAGAATGAGCAGTTCTTC. The V gene is TRBV13, the J gene TRBJ2-1; 10 bases match TRBD2. The CDR3 extends over 18 amino acids. CDR1 is PRHDT, CDR2 FYEKMQ, per germline (reference sequence). The V and J ends lost 4 bases and 7 bases, in that order; junction bases with no gene match: 16.

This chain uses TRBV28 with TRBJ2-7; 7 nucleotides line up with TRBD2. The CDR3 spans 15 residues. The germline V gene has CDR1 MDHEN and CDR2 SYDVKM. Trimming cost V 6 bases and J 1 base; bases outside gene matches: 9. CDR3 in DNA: TGTGCCAGCAGCCAACTCGGACTAGTATCCTACGAGCAGTACTTC. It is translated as CASSQLGLVSYEQYF.

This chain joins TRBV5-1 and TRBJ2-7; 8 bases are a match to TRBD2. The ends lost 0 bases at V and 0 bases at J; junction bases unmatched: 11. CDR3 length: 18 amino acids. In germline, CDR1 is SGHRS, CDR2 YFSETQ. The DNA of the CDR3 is TGCGCCAGCAGCTTGGCCAGTGCGGGAGGCCTGGGCTCCTACGAGCAGTACTTC. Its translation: CASSLASAGGLGSYEQYF.

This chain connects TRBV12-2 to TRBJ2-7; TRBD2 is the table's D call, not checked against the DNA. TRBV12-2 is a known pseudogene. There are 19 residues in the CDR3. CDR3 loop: CASRFWPSGRLNESYEQYF. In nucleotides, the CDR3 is TGTGCAAGTCGCTTCTGGCCTAGCGGGAGGTTGAATGAGTCCTACGAGCAGTACTTC.

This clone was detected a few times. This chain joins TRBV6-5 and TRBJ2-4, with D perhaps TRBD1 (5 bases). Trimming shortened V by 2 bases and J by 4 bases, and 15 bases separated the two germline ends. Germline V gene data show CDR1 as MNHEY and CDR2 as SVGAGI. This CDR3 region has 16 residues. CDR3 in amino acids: CASSYGQDTGKNIQYF. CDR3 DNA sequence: TGTGCCAGCAGTTACGGACAAGACACCGGTAAAAACATTCAGTACTTC.

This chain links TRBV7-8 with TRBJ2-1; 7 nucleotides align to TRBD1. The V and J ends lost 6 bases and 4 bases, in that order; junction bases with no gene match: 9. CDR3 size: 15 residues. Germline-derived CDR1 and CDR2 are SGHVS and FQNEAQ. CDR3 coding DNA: TGTGCCAGCAGTCGCAGTGGGACAGCTTACAATGAGCAGTTCTTC. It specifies CASSRSGTAYNEQFF.

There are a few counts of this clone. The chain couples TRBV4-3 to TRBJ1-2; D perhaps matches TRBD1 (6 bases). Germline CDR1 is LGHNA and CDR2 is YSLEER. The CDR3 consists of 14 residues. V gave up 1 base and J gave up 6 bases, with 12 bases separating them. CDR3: CASSQGVQGNGYTF. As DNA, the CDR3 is TGCGCCAGCAGCCAAGGGGTACAGGGAAATGGCTACACCTTC.

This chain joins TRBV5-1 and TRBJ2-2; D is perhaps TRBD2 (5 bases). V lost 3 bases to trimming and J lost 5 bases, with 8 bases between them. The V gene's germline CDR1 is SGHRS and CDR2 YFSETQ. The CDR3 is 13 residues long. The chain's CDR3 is CASSSRGTGELFF. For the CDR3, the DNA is TGCGCCAGCAGCTCCCGAGGGACCGGGGAGCTGTTTTTT. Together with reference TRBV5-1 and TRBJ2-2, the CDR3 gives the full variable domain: KAGVTQTPRYLIKTRGQQVTLSCSPISGHRSVSWYQQTPGQGLQFLFEYFSETQRNKGNFPGRFSGRQFSNSRSEMNVSTLELGDSALYLCASSSRGTGELFFGEGSRLTVL.